The entry that follows covers one TCR beta chain sequence. The assay was immunoSEQ multiplex PCR, and TCRdb's table has in-frame clones only and misses some. The data show some 99,000 clones, approximately 86% seen once. The sample comes from a study of blood T cell repertoires in COVID-19. Germline loops: CDR1 SGHTA, CDR2 FQGTGA. CDR3 length: 14 residues. J gave up 4 bases and V 4 bases, and 5 bases lay outside the gene matches. This TCR came from a woman in her sixties or seventies in a cohort sampled during active or convalescent COVID-19. The V gene is TRBV7-3, the J gene TRBJ1-1; 8 bases map to TRBD1. The sequencing input was peripheral blood. The CDR3: CASSSQGGGTEAFF. The CDR3 DNA reads as TGTGCCAGCAGCTCACAGGGGGGCGGCACTGAAGCTTTCTTT.